A selection of T cell receptor beta chains follows, all from one sample in a study of T-cell reconstitution after alpha-beta-depleted transplantation in children. TCRdb recomputed calls from the PCR reads with MiXCR, one row per CDR3 protein. The repertoire includes fewer than 250,000 distinct CDR3 sequences, around a sixth of them detected once, and around 45% sits in the top ten. Sample: PBMCs, mostly from graft donor cells, taken 360 days after TCRalphabeta/CD19-depleted stem cell transplant. Receptors originate from a male patient between 2 and 10 years old who had a stem cell transplant for acute lymphoblastic leukemia, so the T cells may come from the graft donor. Each CDR3 is given without its conserved first and last residue.

J gene: TRBJ1-1
V gene: TRBV5-5
CDR3 protein: ASSLWNSGTEAF

J gene: TRBJ2-3
V gene: TRBV19
CDR3 protein: ATREDPSTDTQY

J gene: TRBJ2-1
V gene: TRBV20-1
CDR3 protein: SGSTSGGYEQF

J gene: TRBJ1-1
V gene: TRBV12-3/TRBV12-4
CDR3 protein: ASRQVWSEAF

J gene: TRBJ2-2
V gene: TRBV29-1
CDR3 protein: SVGSPNTGELF

J gene: TRBJ2-1
V gene: TRBV6-5
CDR3 protein: ASSYSGLAGPHSYNEQF

J gene: TRBJ2-5
V gene: TRBV18
CDR3 protein: ASSPGSWEETQY

J gene: TRBJ2-7
V gene: TRBV11-2
CDR3 protein: ASSPGQASDYEQY

J gene: TRBJ2-1
V gene: TRBV12-3/TRBV12-4
CDR3 protein: ASSFRLGGGANEQF

J gene: TRBJ1-5
V gene: TRBV15
CDR3 protein: ATSSRSGGRPQH

J gene: TRBJ1-4
V gene: TRBV12-3/TRBV12-4
CDR3 protein: ASSLQIGEKLF

J gene: TRBJ2-2
V gene: TRBV7-8
CDR3 protein: ASSLELSGFNTGELF

J gene: TRBJ2-7
V gene: TRBV6-4
CDR3 protein: AISGGPHEQY

J gene: TRBJ2-7
V gene: TRBV7-2
CDR3 protein: ASSTLNLYEQY

J gene: TRBJ2-3
V gene: TRBV27
CDR3 protein: ASSLGWSRTDTQY

J gene: TRBJ1-6
V gene: TRBV28
CDR3 protein: ASSLFKGSPLH

J gene: TRBJ1-5
V gene: TRBV2
CDR3 protein: ASTTDRATLNQPQH

J gene: TRBJ2-5
V gene: TRBV7-2
CDR3 protein: ASSLEKGAFETQY

J gene: TRBJ2-1
V gene: TRBV10-1
CDR3 protein: ASRPGLAGDNEQF

J gene: TRBJ2-4
V gene: TRBV7-6
CDR3 protein: ASSLAIGELAKNIQY

J gene: TRBJ2-1
V gene: TRBV6-2/TRBV6-3
CDR3 protein: ASSYGDREREQF

J gene: TRBJ2-3
V gene: TRBV5-1
CDR3 protein: ASRGQGISTDTQY

J gene: TRBJ2-3
V gene: TRBV15
CDR3 protein: ATSLFPDRSTDTQY

J gene: TRBJ2-7
V gene: TRBV20-1
CDR3 protein: SAPHIVREGPYEQY

J gene: TRBJ2-5
V gene: TRBV10-3
CDR3 protein: AISDSGLRETQY

J gene: TRBJ1-2
V gene: TRBV29-1
CDR3 protein: SVEGPQGGGYT

J gene: TRBJ1-4
V gene: TRBV5-1
CDR3 protein: ASSPSGSANEKLF

J gene: TRBJ2-2
V gene: TRBV5-1
CDR3 protein: ASSFRSADGELF

J gene: TRBJ2-1
V gene: TRBV5-6
CDR3 protein: ASSEQGGVVQF

J gene: TRBJ2-7
V gene: TRBV29-1
CDR3 protein: SVTGYNEQY

J gene: TRBJ1-4
V gene: TRBV4-1
CDR3 protein: ASSPRQGVNEKLF

J gene: TRBJ2-5
V gene: TRBV10-3
CDR3 protein: AISDPLETQY

J gene: TRBJ2-3
V gene: TRBV7-2
CDR3 protein: ASSLGGSGGTDTQY

J gene: TRBJ2-7
V gene: TRBV9
CDR3 protein: ASSPTGLLYEQY

J gene: TRBJ2-3
V gene: TRBV5-1
CDR3 protein: ASSLGGPSDTQY

J gene: TRBJ2-5
V gene: TRBV4-2
CDR3 protein: ASSQENPTRSQETQY

J gene: TRBJ2-2
V gene: TRBV7-9
CDR3 protein: ASSSRTSGANTGELF

J gene: TRBJ1-5
V gene: TRBV7-9
CDR3 protein: ASSGNSNQPQH

J gene: TRBJ2-5
V gene: TRBV5-1
CDR3 protein: ASSSGQGRETQY

J gene: TRBJ2-1
V gene: TRBV11-3
CDR3 protein: ASSLNRAGNEQF

J gene: TRBJ2-2
V gene: TRBV5-1
CDR3 protein: ASSAPSGRTTGELF

J gene: TRBJ2-7
V gene: TRBV5-4
CDR3 protein: ASSPGTNSYEQY

J gene: TRBJ2-1
V gene: TRBV3-1
CDR3 protein: ASSQVGLVSAEQF

J gene: TRBJ2-1
V gene: TRBV24-1
CDR3 protein: ATSGVWLAGDNSYNEQF

J gene: TRBJ2-3
V gene: TRBV29-1
CDR3 protein: SVVDRGNTDTQY

J gene: TRBJ2-1
V gene: TRBV5-1
CDR3 protein: ASSLGRSEYNEQF

J gene: TRBJ2-7
V gene: TRBV10-3
CDR3 protein: AIRSGTGGDEQY

J gene: TRBJ2-3
V gene: TRBV3-1
CDR3 protein: ASSSGPGTQY

J gene: TRBJ2-3
V gene: TRBV3-1
CDR3 protein: ASSAGTLTDTQY

J gene: TRBJ1-6
V gene: TRBV12-3/TRBV12-4
CDR3 protein: ASSPGGNSPLH

J gene: TRBJ2-3
V gene: TRBV3-1
CDR3 protein: ASSQESLGLTDTQY

J gene: TRBJ2-7
V gene: TRBV27
CDR3 protein: ASRRINSYEQY